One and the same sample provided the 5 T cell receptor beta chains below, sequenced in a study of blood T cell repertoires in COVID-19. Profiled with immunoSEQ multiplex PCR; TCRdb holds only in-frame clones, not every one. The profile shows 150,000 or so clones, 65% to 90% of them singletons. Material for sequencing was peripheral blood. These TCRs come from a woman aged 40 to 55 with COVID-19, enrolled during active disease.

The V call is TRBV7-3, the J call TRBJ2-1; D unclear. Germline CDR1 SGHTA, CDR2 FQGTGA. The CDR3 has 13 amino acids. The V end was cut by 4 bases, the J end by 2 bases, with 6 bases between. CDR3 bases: TGTGCCAGCAGCTCGGTGCCCTACAATGAGCAGTTCTTC. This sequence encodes CASSSVPYNEQFF. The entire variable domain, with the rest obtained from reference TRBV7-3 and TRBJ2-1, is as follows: GAGVSQTPSNKVTEKGKYVELRCDPISGHTALYWYRQSLGQGPEFLIYFQGTGAADDSGLPNDRFFAVRPEGSVSTLKIQRTERGDSAVYLCASSSVPYNEQFFGPGTRLTVL.

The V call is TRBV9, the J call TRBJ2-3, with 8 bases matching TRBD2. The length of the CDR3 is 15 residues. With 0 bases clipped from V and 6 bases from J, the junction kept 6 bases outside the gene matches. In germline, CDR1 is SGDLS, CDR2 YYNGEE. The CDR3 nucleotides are TGTGCCAGCAGCGTAGGGGGACTAGACGGGGATACGCAGTATTTT. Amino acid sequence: CASSVGGLDGDTQYF.

CDR3 sequence (DNA): TGTGCCAGCACCTCTGATCGGGCTGGGGCCAACGTCCTGACTTTC. It specifies CASTSDRAGANVLTF. This rearrangement joins TRBV27 to TRBJ2-6; D ambiguous. The CDR3 length is 15 residues. From germline, CDR1 is MNHEY and CDR2 SMNVEV (reference sequence). V lost 7 bases and J lost 2, with 12 bases in between.

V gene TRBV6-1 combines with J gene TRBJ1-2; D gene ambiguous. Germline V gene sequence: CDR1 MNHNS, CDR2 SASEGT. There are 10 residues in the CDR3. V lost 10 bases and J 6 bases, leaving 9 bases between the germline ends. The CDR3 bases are TGTGCCACAAGGGAGAATGGCTACACCTTC. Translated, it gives CATRENGYTF.

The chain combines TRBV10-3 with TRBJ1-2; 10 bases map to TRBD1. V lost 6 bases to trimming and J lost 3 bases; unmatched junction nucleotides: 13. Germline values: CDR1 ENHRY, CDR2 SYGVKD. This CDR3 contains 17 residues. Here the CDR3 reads CAIRGEPGTGDHYGYTF. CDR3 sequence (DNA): TGTGCCATCAGGGGGGAACCCGGGACAGGGGATCACTATGGCTACACCTTC.